The clone carrying this TCR beta chain occurred once. Its antigen is unidentified. The libraries were made with immunoSEQ version 4 in survey mode. TCRdb's table, derived via immunoSEQ multiplex PCR, lists solely in-frame clones and lacks some. The sample gives fewer than 40,000 clones, about four fifths of which show up once; 5% to 7.5% is in the top ten. V was cut by 4 bases and J by 4 bases, with 13 bases left in between. The CDR3 has 14 residues. Germline CDR1 is LGHDT and CDR2 is YNNKEL (reference sequence). The data were obtained in a study of persistence of HIV-infected CD4 T cells. Regarding the study as a whole: Antigen-responding cells were enriched for degenerate expanded CDR3beta sequences. TCRbeta richness was lower in CMV- and Gag-responding cells than in anti-CD3/anti-CD28-responding cells.

The stimulus was lysate of CMV-infected fibroblasts, approximately 9.7 ug/mL. Sorted nonresponding memory CD4+ T cells were CD40L-negative, CD69-negative, CD45RO-high. CD8+ T cells were removed from PBMCs prior to stimulation. This material consisted of CD4+ T cells sorted from PBMCs after approximately 20-hour stimulation, taken from a patient who received antiretroviral therapy. This TCR was recovered from an adult woman with HIV who was CMV-seropositive. The rearrangement joins TRBV3-1 (or the pseudogene TRBV3-2) to TRBJ2-5; D gene uncertain. The CDR3 coding sequence is TGTGCCAGCAGCCGCAGTCCTCGTGTAGAGACCCAGTACTTC. Translating it yields CASSRSPRVETQYF.